The T cell receptor (beta chain) described here comes from a study of Graves' ophthalmopathy and Graves' hyperthyroidism. RNA transcripts were the template, and TCR beta CDR3 regions were amplified from them. HTBI-primed first-round RT-PCR preceded second-round multiplex PCR. One entry per CDR3 protein results from TCRdb running MiXCR on the multiplex PCR reads. The sample shows under 250,000 distinct CDR3 sequences, 25% to 30% of them seen only once. As concerns this clonotype: No antigen is known for it.

Trimming took 7 bases from V and 3 from J, leaving 18 bases between them. CDR1 MNHNS and CDR2 SASEGT come from the germline V gene. This CDR3 is 15 amino acids long. Those donors who had ophthalmopathy presented with moderate-to-severe activity, a CAS of ≥3, a NOSPECS of ≥4 and a duration under 3 months. Researchers turned away patients with other autoimmune diseases, uncontrolled infections, pregnancy or lactation. The authors isolated PBMCs from around 9.8 ml of fresh peripheral blood. Whole-study results and caveats: Also, most clonotypes expanded in the thyroid above 0.001 frequency appeared in blood.

What was sequenced was peripheral blood. The V and J genes are TRBV6-1 and TRBJ1-1; a possible D gene is TRBD1 (5 bases). The TCR was taken from a man in his fifties with Graves' ophthalmopathy. The CDR3 protein is CASIVQSGRDTEAFF. CDR3 DNA sequence: TGTGCCAGCATCGTACAATCGGGACGTGACACTGAAGCTTTCTTT.